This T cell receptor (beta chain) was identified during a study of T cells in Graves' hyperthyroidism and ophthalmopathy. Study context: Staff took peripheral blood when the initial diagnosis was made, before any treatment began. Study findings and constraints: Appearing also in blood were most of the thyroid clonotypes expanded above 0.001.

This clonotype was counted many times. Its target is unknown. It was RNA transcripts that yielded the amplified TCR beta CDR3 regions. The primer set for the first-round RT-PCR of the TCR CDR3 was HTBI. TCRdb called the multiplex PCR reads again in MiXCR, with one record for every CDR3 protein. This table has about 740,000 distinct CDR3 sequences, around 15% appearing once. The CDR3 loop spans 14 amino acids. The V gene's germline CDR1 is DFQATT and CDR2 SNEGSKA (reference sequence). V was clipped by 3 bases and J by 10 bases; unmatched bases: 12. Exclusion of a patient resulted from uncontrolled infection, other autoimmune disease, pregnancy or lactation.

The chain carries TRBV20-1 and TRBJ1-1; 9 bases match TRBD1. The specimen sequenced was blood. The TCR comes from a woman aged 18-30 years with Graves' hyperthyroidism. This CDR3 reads CSARISGTGIGAFF. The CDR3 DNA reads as TGCAGTGCTAGGATAAGCGGGACAGGGATCGGAGCTTTCTTT.